The entry below gives a single T cell receptor (beta chain) sequence along with its context. The CDR3 is 17 amino acids. This sample stems from a study of T cells in tuberculosis. Overall study context: Sequenced TCRs come from CD1B-GMM tetramer-binding T cells.

Only in-frame clones appear in the TCRdb table, and some are missing; sequencing was by immunoSEQ multiplex PCR. The repertoire consists of about 58,000 clones, with 88% occurring once and the leading ten covering roughly 22%. Cells were sorted from thawed PBMC rested overnight and stained with GMM-loaded CD1B tetramer, viability dye and anti-CD3. CD1B tetramers were loaded with Rhodococcus equi-derived C32 glucose monomycolate. CD14-expressing monocytes were removed from PBMC before cryopreservation and sorting. Input material: CD1b-GMM tetramer-negative cells sorted from PBMCs. This sequence was found in an adult woman with latent tuberculosis. The chain recombines TRBV21-1 with TRBJ1-2; the table calls TRBD1, which could not be checked here. TRBV21-1 is a pseudogene. Here the CDR3 DNA reads TGTGCCAGCAGCCTCCAACCCGGACAGGGGCTATTCTATGGCTACACCTTC. Its translation: CASSLQPGQGLFYGYTF.